This TCR beta chain was found in a study of shared clonotypes between healthy human individuals (TCRdb year 2020). Broadly, across the study: A couple of women and a few men aged 18 to 49 years were included in the cohort. To estimate repertoire size and how much clonotypes are shared between individuals, the study performed deep sequencing of blood TCR repertoires from 4 to 6 healthy adults. Per donor, three plates each were used for CD4 naive and CD4 memory, two for CD8 naive, and one for CD8 memory. Leukapheresis yielded between about 0.9 and 9 billion PBMCs per donor. To increase sequencing depth and limit assay-specific biases, TCR repertoire library preparation and sequencing were carried out by different laboratories using diverse techniques.

Beyond this particular receptor, the publication reports: Incomplete sequencing was indicated by rarefaction of sorted-subset datasets, despite the large sequencing depth. Higher generation probabilities were observed for clonotypes shared by all four sorted-subset donors than for non-shared clonotypes. Based on pairwise subsampling, the degree of clonotype sharing among donors was expected to be affected by sequencing depth. Naive subsets generally had larger estimated clonotype richness than memory subsets did. Because the study included a small number of donors, the genetic and exposure-history diversity represented was limited. Sampling was restricted to blood, and TCR repertoires in tissues likely differ from the TCR repertoires found in blood. When four donors were compared, the shared fraction of clonotypes was roughly 5% for naive CD4, 3% to 4% for naive CD8, more than 2% for memory CD4, and 0.35% to 0.4% for memory CD8.

The CDR3 sequence holds 11 residues, the cysteine and phenylalanine included. Only the CDR3 portion is preserved as DNA: 33 bases, with reading frame beginning at the first base. CDR1 and CDR2, per the germline V gene, are SGHRS and YFSETQ. V and J are truncated by 4 bases and 3 bases respectively, leaving an intervening sequence of 5 bases. TCR CDR3 regions were amplified from genomic DNA by multiplex PCR using the deep immunoSEQ assay. Extracted genomic DNA from each cell subset was distributed evenly across all wells of several immunoSEQ 96-well plates, and each plate was treated as a replicate. Each replicate PCR for sorted subsets received approximately 200 ng genomic DNA, equal to roughly 29,000 T cell genomes. The purified libraries were quantified using a Qubit 3.0 fluorometer, sized with a Bioanalyzer 2100, and then quantified again using the KAPA Library Quantification kit. Each immunoSEQ 96-well plate was sequenced on its own single-read 150-cycle Illumina NextSeq 550 flow cell. Turning to the authors' computational methods: Because the immunoSEQ output included only junctional sequences and no quality scores, the filtering could not be the same as the filtering used for full-length reads. To assign V/J genes and CDR3, sequences were annotated against IMGT germline references using PyIR, a Python wrapper for IgBLAST v1.9. Reads were filtered out if the reads had weak V/J assignments (E-value above 1e-6), no CDR3, stop codons, out-of-frame junctions, or ambiguous translated residues. V3J clonotypes were defined as sequences sharing the same inferred V gene, J gene, and CDR3 amino acid sequence. To compute the percentage overlap between repertoires, the number of shared unique clonotypes was divided by the size of the smaller repertoire. Three approaches were used to assess repertoire richness: RTK rarefaction, the Chao1 estimator, and Recon v2.1 estimates of unobserved clonotypes. For all TCRbeta clonotypes obtained by the gDNA method from four donors, generation probabilities were computed with OLGA. What TCRdb holds here is the immuneACCESS table cut down to in-frame rearrangements. Part of the clones is not present; checked against another copy, under half of the missing clones reflect an unresolved V gene, and the others are unexplained. V, J and clone size are those of that table, while D and trimming were read from the DNA. This sample has around 1 million clones in its table, and 70% to 85% of those were observed once. The biggest ten clones account for around 1.5% of the sample.

Notes on this clone: The target of this receptor is not known. No base qualities exist here, and no much larger clone lies one base off it.

Healthy HIV-negative adults with no recently reported acute infections or vaccinations were included as donors. Every donor was a Caucasian adult living in Nashville, Tennessee, USA. CD4+ T cells were enriched by magnetic negative selection, after which naive cells were positively selected on CD45RA and the negative fraction was taken as the memory subset. Blood was collected by leukapheresis, and PBMCs were isolated by Ficoll-Histopaque density gradient centrifugation and then cryopreserved in liquid nitrogen vapor phase. Analytical flow cytometry was used to check the purity and quantity of every magnetically sorted T cell population. Genomic DNA was isolated from every sorted fraction and measured by UV absorbance on a Nanodrop 2000c.

Material for sequencing was memory CD4+ T cells sorted from blood. The cell subset or site label of this sample denotes: CD45RA-negative fraction. This clonotype originated in a man between 18 and 35 years old in good health. The chain uses TRBV5-1 and TRBJ2-7, with no confidently assigned D gene. The CDR3 region reads CASSLHYEQYF. The DNA sequence is as follows: TGCGCCAGCAGCCTCCACTACGAGCAGTACTTC.